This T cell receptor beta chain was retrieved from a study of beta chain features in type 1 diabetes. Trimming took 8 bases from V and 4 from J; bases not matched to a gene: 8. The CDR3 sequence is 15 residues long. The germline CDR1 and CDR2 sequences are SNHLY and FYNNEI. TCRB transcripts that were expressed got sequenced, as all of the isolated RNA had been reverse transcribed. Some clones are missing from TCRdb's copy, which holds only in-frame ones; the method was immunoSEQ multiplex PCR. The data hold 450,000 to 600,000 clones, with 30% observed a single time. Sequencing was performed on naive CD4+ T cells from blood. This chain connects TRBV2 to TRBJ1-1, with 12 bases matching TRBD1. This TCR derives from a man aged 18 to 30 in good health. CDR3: CASGGTGGASTEAFF. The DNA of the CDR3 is TGTGCCAGCGGCGGGACAGGGGGCGCCAGCACTGAAGCTTTCTTT.